Shown below are 26 T cell receptor beta chains from a single sample sequenced in a study of patients and donors after allogeneic stem cell transplantation. One entry per CDR3 protein, called by TCRdb with MiXCR from the RT-PCR reads. The table lists hundreds of thousands of distinct CDR3 sequences, more than 15% of them singletons, with around 7.2% in the top ten. Material: blood, either unsorted or a sorted T cell fraction (not recorded which). The receptors shown here come from a human donor who was either an allogeneic HSCT recipient or a stem cell or donor lymphocyte infusion donor (not recorded which). It is not recorded whose cells these are; they may come from a transplant donor.

V and J are TRBV5-1 and TRBJ2-4; D ambiguous. The CDR3 consists of 16 residues. Germline V CDR1 and CDR2: SGHRS, YFSETQ. V was pared by 1 base and J by 0 bases, with 11 bases between. For the CDR3, the DNA is TGCGCCAGCAGCTTGACGAGAACTGTAGCCAAAAACATTCAGTACTTC. Its translation is CASSLTRTVAKNIQYF.

This rearrangement joins TRBV6-1 to TRBJ1-2; no clear D. CDR3 length: 14 amino acids. The germline V and J ends were trimmed by 7 bases and 4 bases, with 16 bases remaining between them. Germline V CDR1 and CDR2: MNHNS, SASEGT. The DNA for the CDR3 is TGTGCCAGCACACGACAAGACAAGGGCTATGGCTACACCTTC. Translated: CASTRQDKGYGYTF.

The J gene is TRBJ2-1, the V gene TRBV4-1, with 11 bases aligning to TRBD2. V lost 2 bases to trimming and J lost 9 bases; unmatched junction nucleotides: 9. The CDR3 totals 16 residues. The germline gives CDR1 MGHRA, CDR2 YSYEKL. The CDR3 nucleotides read TGCGCCAGCAGCCAAACAATAGCGGGGGGGGGAATTGAGCAGTTCTTC. This codes for CASSQTIAGGGIEQFF.

The CDR3 region has the DNA TGTGCCACCAGTGATCCCTCGACAGGGGTAGAGCAGTACTTC. Translation gives CATSDPSTGVEQYF. The gene calls are TRBV24-1 and TRBJ2-7; TRBD1 agrees at 8 bases. This CDR3 comprises 14 residues. Germline lookup yields CDR1 KGHDR and CDR2 SFDVKD. The V gene end was trimmed by 3 bases and the J gene end by 7 bases; junction bases not matched to a gene: 7.

The rearrangement links TRBV20-1 to TRBJ2-3; 8 nucleotides line up with TRBD2. Germline lookup yields CDR1 DFQATT and CDR2 SNEGSKA (reference sequence). V shed 3 bases and J 1 base; nucleotides not matched to a gene: 15. The CDR3 loop spans 18 amino acids. The CDR3 DNA reads TGCAGTGCTAGGACCCCTATCGGGAGGGCCGCGGGCACAGATACGCAGTATTTT. This sequence encodes CSARTPIGRAAGTDTQYF.

The chain has TRBV2 and TRBJ1-2; no clear D. V shed 11 bases and J shed 4 bases, with 14 bases lying between them. The CDR3 runs to 12 residues. From germline, CDR1 is SNHLY and CDR2 FYNNEI. The CDR3 reads CAVYGEVYGYTF. CDR3 nucleotides: TGTGCCGTATACGGGGAGGTCTATGGCTACACCTTC.

This clonotype has a handful of counts. V usage is TRBV7-9 and J usage is TRBJ2-7; D might be TRBD1 (5 bases). Trimming took 1 base from V and 6 from J, leaving 7 bases between them. The CDR3 is made up of 12 amino acids. Germline assignment: CDR1 SEHNR and CDR2 FQNEAQ (reference sequence). The CDR3 DNA follows: TGTGCCAGCAGCTTAGGGACATCCGAGCAGTACTTC. Amino acids: CASSLGTSEQYF.

The chain employs TRBV14 and TRBJ2-7, with D uncertain. Germline-derived CDR1 and CDR2 are SGHDN and FVKESK. The V and J ends lost 2 bases and 3 bases respectively, with 11 bases between them. The CDR3 has 14 residues. This CDR3 is CASSQIGRGYEQYF. The DNA of the CDR3 is TGTGCCAGCAGCCAAATTGGCCGAGGCTACGAGCAGTACTTC.

This clonotype was detected ten times or more. The chain recombines TRBV7-8 with TRBJ2-5; TRBD2 matches 10 bases. The CDR3 consists of 17 residues. Germline V gene data show CDR1 as SGHVS and CDR2 as FQNEAQ. Trimming removed 3 bases from V and 2 bases from J; junction bases left unmatched: 9. CDR3 loop: CASSFYVSGGRQETQYF. CDR3 coding DNA: TGTGCCAGCAGCTTCTACGTTAGCGGGGGGAGACAAGAGACCCAGTACTTC.

The V call is TRBV7-2, the J call TRBJ2-2; TRBD2 is a possible D gene (6 bases). The CDR3 extends over 16 amino acids. Trimming left V 3 bases short and J 0 bases short, with 11 bases between. The germline V gene has CDR1 SGHTA and CDR2 FQGNSA. CDR3: CASSFSGGTNTGELFF. CDR3 coding DNA: TGTGCCAGCAGCTTTAGTGGGGGGACGAACACCGGGGAGCTGTTTTTT.

This clonotype was recorded many times. V gene TRBV7-8 combines with J gene TRBJ2-1, with TRBD2 matching 11 bases. The CDR3 length is 15 residues. Germline V gene data show CDR1 as SGHVS and CDR2 as FQNEAQ. Germline trimming cut 3 bases from V and 9 bases from J; bases unmatched to any gene: 7. DNA for the CDR3: TGTGCCAGCAGCTTCACTAGCGGGAGCGCTAGTGAGCAGTTCTTC. Residues: CASSFTSGSASEQFF.

The chain carries TRBV6-5 and TRBJ1-5; D is possibly TRBD1 (6 bases). V dropped 0 bases and J dropped 2 bases, with 8 bases sitting between them. This CDR3 is 15 amino acids long. Germline V lookup: CDR1 MNHEY, CDR2 SVGAGI. DNA of the CDR3: TGTGCCAGCAGTTACTCGAAGGGGGGCAATCAGCCCCAGCATTTT. Protein: CASSYSKGGNQPQHF.

This clonotype was seen only a few times. The J gene is TRBJ1-5, the V gene TRBV18; D unclear. Germline assignment: CDR1 KGHSH and CDR2 LQKENI. The CDR3 is made up of 16 amino acids. V lost 4 bases to trimming and J lost 4 bases, with 17 bases between them. CDR3 sequence reads: CASSLKPSVENQPQHF. In nucleotides, the CDR3 is TGTGCCAGCTCACTCAAGCCTTCCGTAGAAAATCAGCCCCAGCATTTT.

The table lists this clonotype with many counts. The chain carries TRBV7-8 and TRBJ1-1, with D perhaps TRBD1 (6 bases). Germline V lookup: CDR1 SGHVS, CDR2 FQNEAQ. Trimming left V 5 bases short and J 6 bases short, with 19 bases between. This CDR3 has 15 amino acids. CDR3 nucleotide sequence: TGTGCCAGCAGCCAAACAGGGTTGCTCTCCGCTGAAGCTTTCTTT. Protein product: CASSQTGLLSAEAFF.

This clonotype was seen a handful of times. The CDR3 sequence is CATSRDQAASTDTQYF. CDR3 in DNA: TGTGCCACCAGCAGAGATCAGGCAGCTAGCACAGATACGCAGTATTTT. The rearrangement links TRBV15 to TRBJ2-3; D remains unclear. Looked up from germline, CDR1 is LNHNV and CDR2 is YYDKDF (reference sequence). The CDR3 totals 16 residues. The V end lost 0 bases, the J end lost 0 bases, and 10 bases lay between the germline ends.

The chain carries TRBV7-9 and TRBJ1-1; D not certain. Germline V gives CDR1 SEHNR, CDR2 FQNEAQ (reference sequence). V was pared by 6 bases and J by 0 bases, with 17 bases between. This CDR3 has 16 residues. This CDR3 is CASSSPERSMNTEAFF. In DNA, the CDR3 is TGTGCCAGCAGTTCCCCCGAGCGGTCCATGAACACTGAAGCTTTCTTT.

This clonotype occurred a few times. The gene calls are TRBV6-1 and TRBJ1-5; D call uncertain. The CDR3 is made up of 14 amino acids. Germline V gives CDR1 MNHNS, CDR2 SASEGT. Trimming removed 8 bases at V and 0 bases at J, with 11 bases between. CDR3 residues: CASDPPYSNQPQHF. DNA of the CDR3: TGTGCCAGCGACCCCCCTTATAGCAATCAGCCCCAGCATTTT.

The sample holds a few counts of this clonotype. The chain employs TRBV5-1 and TRBJ2-3; 11 bases map to TRBD2. Germline V gives CDR1 SGHRS, CDR2 YFSETQ. V lost 1 base and J lost 0; bases outside the gene matches: 4. The CDR3 is 17 amino acids. CDR3 coding DNA: TGCGCCAGCAGCTTGTTCCCTAGCGGGAGGAGCACAGATACGCAGTATTTT. This encodes CASSLFPSGRSTDTQYF.

This clonotype was picked up a small number of times. At one end, the junction sequence differs from germline, possibly due to a read error. This chain links TRBV30 with TRBJ2-1; 15 nucleotides match TRBD2. CDR1 is GTSNPN, CDR2 SVGIG, per germline (reference sequence). This CDR3 comprises 13 residues. Written as DNA, the CDR3 is TGTGCCTGGAGTGCAGGGACTAGCGGGAGGACCCTCTTC. Its translation: CAWSAGTSGRTLF.

The chain has TRBV20-1 and TRBJ1-1, with D maybe TRBD1 (5 bases). Germline loops: CDR1 DFQATT, CDR2 SNEGSKA (reference sequence). This CDR3 is 12 amino acids long. CDR3 region: CRPRVGGTEAFF. The CDR3 bases are TGCAGGCCTCGGGTGGGGGGCACTGAAGCTTTCTTT.

The genes are TRBV18 and TRBJ2-1; maybe TRBD1 (6 bases). With 6 bases removed from V and 9 bases from J, the gap between germline ends came to 18 bases. The germline CDR1 and CDR2 sequences are KGHSH and LQKENI. The CDR3 is 14 amino acids. CDR3: CASSFRGLGSEQFF. As DNA, the CDR3 is TGTGCCAGCTCCTTCAGGGGTTTGGGGAGTGAGCAGTTCTTC.

As to this clonotype: The missing conserved phenylalanine or tryptophan at the end of this CDR3 makes a read error likely. This chain links TRBV29-1 with TRBJ1-2, with D possibly matching TRBD1 (6 bases). V was trimmed by 7 bases and J by 4 bases, leaving 16 bases between them. The CDR3 is 13 residues long. Germline V gives CDR1 SQVTM, CDR2 ANQGSEA. The CDR3 region is CSAEGGSLYGYTS. Written as DNA, the CDR3 is TGCAGCGCCGAGGGGGGGTCCCTCTATGGCTACACCTCC.

This clonotype was seen a handful of times. The CDR3 region has the DNA TGTGCCAGCAGTTATATAGGACTAGCGGGGGGTAACACCGGGGAGCTGTTTTTT. As protein: CASSYIGLAGGNTGELFF. The chain uses TRBV6-5 and TRBJ2-2; TRBD2 matches at 14 bases. This CDR3 comprises 18 residues. J gave up 2 bases and V 3 bases, and 5 bases lay outside the gene matches. Germline values: CDR1 MNHEY, CDR2 SVGAGI.

V is TRBV5-6 and J is TRBJ2-7; D is possibly TRBD2 (5 bases). V was pared by 2 bases and J by 7 bases, with 7 bases between. This CDR3 comprises 11 residues. The germline CDR1 and CDR2 sequences are SGHDT and YYEEEE. For the CDR3, the DNA is TGTGCCAGCAGCTTCCAGCGGGAGCAGTACTTC. It yields the protein CASSFQREQYF.

This clonotype was seen only a few times. The chain couples TRBV20-1 to TRBJ1-1, with 7 bases aligning to TRBD1. J gave up 7 bases and V 0 bases, and 11 bases lay outside the gene matches. CDR1 and CDR2 from the germline V gene are DFQATT and SNEGSKA (reference sequence). This CDR3 region has 15 residues. CDR3 sequence: CSARDLNRGGSEAFF. CDR3 nucleotides: TGCAGTGCTAGAGATCTCAACAGGGGTGGAAGTGAAGCTTTCTTT.

This chain connects TRBV12-3 or TRBV12-4 to TRBJ2-1; 10 nucleotides align to TRBD2. CDR3 size: 16 residues. V dropped 5 bases and J dropped 1; count of bases not matched to a gene: 5. The CDR3 bases are TGTGCCAGCAGTCCCGGAGCGGGGGGGTCCTACAATGAGCAGTTCTTC. The encoded protein is CASSPGAGGSYNEQFF.